This T cell receptor (beta chain) comes out of a study of CD8 T cells in Susac syndrome (dated by TCRdb to about 2019). With regard to the full study: The study used repertoire sequencing to test whether antigen drove CD8+ T cell activation and differentiation in Susac syndrome. CD8+ T cell repertoire clonality was compared between around eleven healthy donors, some 14 Susac syndrome patients and approximately 16 multiple sclerosis patients. Findings and caveats that apply to the study as a whole: The number of individuals in the TCR sequencing and HLA analysis was acknowledged as relatively small.

Peripheral blood CD8+ and CD4+ T cells from healthy donors, Susac syndrome patients and multiple sclerosis patients were profiled using high-throughput TCR beta sequencing. Treatment-naive patients with stable or active relapsing-remitting disease fulfilling revised McDonald criteria were used as multiple sclerosis controls. Bulk CD8+ and CD4+ T cells were purified by magnetic negative isolation, whereas CD8+ TEMRA cells were enriched by FACS. Blood was collected in EDTA tubes and processed within 24 hours, with PBMCs isolated through density gradient centrifugation. PBMCs intended for TCR sequencing were cryopreserved in liquid nitrogen and thawed later in a water bath at 37 degrees C. Purity of sorted or isolated CD4+, CD8+ and CD8+ TEMRA cells was at least 90%. About this clonotype itself: The target of this receptor is not known. Base qualities are not provided; no much larger clone lies one nucleotide away.

RNA was extracted using the RNeasy kit, and roughly 0.5 to 1 microgram was reverse transcribed with random hexamers. The immunoSEQ multiplex PCR assay, which covers 54 Vbeta and 13 Jbeta segments, was used to amplify TCR beta CDR3 regions. PCR amplification bias was corrected using a synthetic template baseline for primer optimization and computational correction. Per the original workflow: Reads were annotated to V, D and J genes per IMGT and analyzed with immunoSEQ Analyzer, keeping only productive sequences. Clonality was computed as one minus Shannon entropy normalized by log2 of the number of productive unique sequences. For each patient and control, public and private clones were evaluated among the 100 most prevalent clones. A clone was defined as Susac-specific if it was absent from the healthy and MS cohorts, from some 1,100 published viral clones and from other ImmuneACCESS disease sequences. TCRdb took the public reads, trimmed them with fastp at Q25, ran MiXCR for clone calling and kept in-frame beta chains. Rows matching on CDR3 protein sequence are summarized as one entry with the most common DNA and genes. TCRdb's processing, not the authors' own work, is the source of the V and J calls. The sample data list some 300,000 distinct CDR3 sequences, and almost 85% of these were observed just once. Of the sample, around 0.22% falls within the top ten clones.

V sheds 5 bases and J sheds 8 bases, leaving 16 bases between their ends. The CDR3 measures 14 amino acids from cysteine to phenylalanine. Of the read, only the CDR3 DNA is kept; its 42 bases are in frame from base 1. The germline V gene (reference sequence) supplies CDR1 LNHDA and CDR2 SQIVND. Sequencing was carried out using CD8+ T cells from PBMCs. The sequence came from a human donor with multiple sclerosis. The rearranged chain carries TRBV19 and TRBJ1-5; no D gene is confidently identified. The encoded CDR3 is CASSSYAEEEPQHF. The DNA sequence is as follows: TGTGCCAGTAGTTCGTACGCCGAGGAGGAGCCCCAGCATTTT.